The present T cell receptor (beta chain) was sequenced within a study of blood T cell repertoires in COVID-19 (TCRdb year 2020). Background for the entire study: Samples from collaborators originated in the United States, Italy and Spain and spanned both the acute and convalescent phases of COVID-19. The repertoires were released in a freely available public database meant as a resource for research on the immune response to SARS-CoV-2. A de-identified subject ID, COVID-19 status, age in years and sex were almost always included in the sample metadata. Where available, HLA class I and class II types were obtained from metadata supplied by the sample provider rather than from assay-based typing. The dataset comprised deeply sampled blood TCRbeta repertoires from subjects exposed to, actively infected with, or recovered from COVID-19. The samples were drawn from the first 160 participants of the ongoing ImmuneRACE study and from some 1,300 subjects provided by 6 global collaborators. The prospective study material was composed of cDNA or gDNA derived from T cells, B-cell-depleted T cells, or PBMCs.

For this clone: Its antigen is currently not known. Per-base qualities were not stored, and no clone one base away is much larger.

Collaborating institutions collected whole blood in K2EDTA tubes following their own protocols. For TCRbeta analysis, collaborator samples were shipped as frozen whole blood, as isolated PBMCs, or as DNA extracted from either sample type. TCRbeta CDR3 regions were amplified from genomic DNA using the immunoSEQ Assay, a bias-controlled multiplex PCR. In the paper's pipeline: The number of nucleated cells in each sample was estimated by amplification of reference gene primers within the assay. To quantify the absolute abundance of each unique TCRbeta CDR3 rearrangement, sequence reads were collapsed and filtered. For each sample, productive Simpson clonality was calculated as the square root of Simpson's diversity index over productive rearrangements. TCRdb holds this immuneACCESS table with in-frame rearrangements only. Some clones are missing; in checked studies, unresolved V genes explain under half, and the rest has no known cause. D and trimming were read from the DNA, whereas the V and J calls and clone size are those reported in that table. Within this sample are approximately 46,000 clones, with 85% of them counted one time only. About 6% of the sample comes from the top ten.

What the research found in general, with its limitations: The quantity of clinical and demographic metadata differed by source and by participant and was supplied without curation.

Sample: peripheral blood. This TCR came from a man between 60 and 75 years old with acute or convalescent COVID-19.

The nucleotides read TGTGCCAGCAGTCCCGCGGGACAGGGTCGGGACGAGCAGTACTTC. Protein translation: CASSPAGQGRDEQYF. The chain links TRBV28 with TRBJ2-7, and TRBD1 aligns with 9 junction nucleotides. Trimming leaves V shorter by 5 bases and J shorter by 5 bases, with the junction holding 10 bases beyond the gene matches. The CDR3 has 15 amino acids, counting the end cysteine and phenylalanine. Only the CDR3 portion is preserved as DNA: 45 bases, with reading frame beginning at the first base. CDR1 MDHEN and CDR2 SYDVKM were looked up in the germline V gene.